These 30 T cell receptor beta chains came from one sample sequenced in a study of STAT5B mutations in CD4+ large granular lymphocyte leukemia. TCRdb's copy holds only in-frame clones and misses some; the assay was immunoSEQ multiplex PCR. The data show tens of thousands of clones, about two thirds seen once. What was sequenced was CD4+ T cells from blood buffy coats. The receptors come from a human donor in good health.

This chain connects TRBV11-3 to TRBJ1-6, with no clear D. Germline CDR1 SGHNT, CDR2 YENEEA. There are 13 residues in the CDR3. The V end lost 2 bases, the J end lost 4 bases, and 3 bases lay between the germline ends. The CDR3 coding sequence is TGTGCCAGCAGCTTAACATATAATTCACCCCTCCACTTT. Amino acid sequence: CASSLTYNSPLHF.

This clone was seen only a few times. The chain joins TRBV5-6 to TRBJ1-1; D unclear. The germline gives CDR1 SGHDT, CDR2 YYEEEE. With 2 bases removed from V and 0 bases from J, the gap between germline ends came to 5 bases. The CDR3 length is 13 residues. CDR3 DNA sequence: TGTGCCAGCAGCTTCCCGCTGAACACTGAAGCTTTCTTT. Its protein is CASSFPLNTEAFF.

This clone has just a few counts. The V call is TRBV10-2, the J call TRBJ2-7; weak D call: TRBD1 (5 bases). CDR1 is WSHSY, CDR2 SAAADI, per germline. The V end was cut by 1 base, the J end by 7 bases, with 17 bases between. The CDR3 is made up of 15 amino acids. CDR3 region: CASSEWFDRGAEQYF. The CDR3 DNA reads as TGCGCCAGCAGTGAGTGGTTCGACAGAGGAGCGGAGCAGTACTTC.

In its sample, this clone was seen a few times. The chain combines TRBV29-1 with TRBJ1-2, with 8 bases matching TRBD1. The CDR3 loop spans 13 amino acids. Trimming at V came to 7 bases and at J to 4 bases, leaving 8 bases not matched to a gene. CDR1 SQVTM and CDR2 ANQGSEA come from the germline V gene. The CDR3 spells CSAGGQGSYGYTF. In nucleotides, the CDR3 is TGCAGCGCAGGAGGACAGGGTAGCTATGGCTACACCTTC.

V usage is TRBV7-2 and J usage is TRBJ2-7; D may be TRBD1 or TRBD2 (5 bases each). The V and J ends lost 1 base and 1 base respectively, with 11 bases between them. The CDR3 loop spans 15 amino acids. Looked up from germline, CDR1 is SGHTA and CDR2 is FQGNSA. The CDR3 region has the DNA TGTGCCAGCAGCTTAGACGGGACGGGTTCCTACGAGCAGTACTTC. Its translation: CASSLDGTGSYEQYF.

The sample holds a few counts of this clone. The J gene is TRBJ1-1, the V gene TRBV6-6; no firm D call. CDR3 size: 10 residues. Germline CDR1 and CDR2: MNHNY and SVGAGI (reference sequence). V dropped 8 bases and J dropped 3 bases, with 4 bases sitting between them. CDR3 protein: CASGDTEAFF. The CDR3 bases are TGTGCCAGCGGGGACACTGAAGCTTTCTTT.

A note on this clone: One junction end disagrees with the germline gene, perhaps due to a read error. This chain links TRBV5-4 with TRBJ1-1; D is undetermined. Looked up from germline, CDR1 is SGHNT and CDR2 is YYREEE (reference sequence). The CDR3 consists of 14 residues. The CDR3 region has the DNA TGTGCCAGCAACTTGGAACAGATGAACACTGAAGCTTTCTTT. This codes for CASNLEQMNTEAFF.

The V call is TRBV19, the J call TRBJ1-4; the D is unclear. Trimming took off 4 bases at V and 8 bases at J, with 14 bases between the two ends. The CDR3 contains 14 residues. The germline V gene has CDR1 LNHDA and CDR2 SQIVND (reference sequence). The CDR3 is CASSSAREGEKLFF. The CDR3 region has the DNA TGTGCCAGTAGTAGCGCCCGGGAAGGGGAAAAACTGTTTTTT.

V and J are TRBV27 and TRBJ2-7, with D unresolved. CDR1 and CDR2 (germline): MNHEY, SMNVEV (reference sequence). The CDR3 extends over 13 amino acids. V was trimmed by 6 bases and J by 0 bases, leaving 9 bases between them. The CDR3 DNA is TGTGCCAGCAGCCTAAAAACCTCCTACGAGCAGTACTTC. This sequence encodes CASSLKTSYEQYF.

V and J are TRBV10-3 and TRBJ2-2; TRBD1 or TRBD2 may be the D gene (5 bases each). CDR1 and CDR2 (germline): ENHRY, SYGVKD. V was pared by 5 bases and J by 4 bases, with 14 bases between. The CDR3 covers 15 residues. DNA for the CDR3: TGTGCCATCAGTCGGGGCGAGGCGGGCACCGGGGAGCTGTTTTTT. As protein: CAISRGEAGTGELFF.

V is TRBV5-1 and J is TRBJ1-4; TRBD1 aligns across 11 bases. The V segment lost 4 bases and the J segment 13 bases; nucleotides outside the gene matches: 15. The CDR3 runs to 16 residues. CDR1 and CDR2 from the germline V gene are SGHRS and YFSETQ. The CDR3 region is CASSLFQPGQGGTLFF. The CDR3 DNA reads TGCGCCAGCAGCCTCTTCCAACCGGGACAGGGGGGAACACTGTTTTTT.

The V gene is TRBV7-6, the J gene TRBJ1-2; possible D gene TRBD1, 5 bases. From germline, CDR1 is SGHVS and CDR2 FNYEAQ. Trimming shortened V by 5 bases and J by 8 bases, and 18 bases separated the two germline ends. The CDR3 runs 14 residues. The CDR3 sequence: CASSPGAGGGGYTF. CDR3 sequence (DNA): TGTGCCAGCAGCCCCGGTGCGGGGGGGGGAGGCTACACCTTC.

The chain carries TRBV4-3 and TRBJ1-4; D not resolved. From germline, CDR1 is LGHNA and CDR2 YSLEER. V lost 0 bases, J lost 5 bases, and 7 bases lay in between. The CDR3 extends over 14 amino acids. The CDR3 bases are TGCGCCAGCAGCCAAGATGTAGTGAATGAAAAACTGTTTTTT. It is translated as CASSQDVVNEKLFF.

The CDR3 bases are TGCGCCAGCAGCCCCCAGACTAGCACAGATACGCAGTATTTT. Amino acids: CASSPQTSTDTQYF. The rearrangement uses TRBV5-1 and TRBJ2-3; D is undetermined. Germline V lookup: CDR1 SGHRS, CDR2 YFSETQ. With 4 bases removed from V and 0 bases from J, the gap between germline ends came to 9 bases. The CDR3 has 14 amino acids.

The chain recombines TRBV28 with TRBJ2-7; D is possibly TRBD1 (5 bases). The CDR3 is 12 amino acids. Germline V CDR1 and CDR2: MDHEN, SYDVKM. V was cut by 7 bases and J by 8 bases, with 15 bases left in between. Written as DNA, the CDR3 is TGTGCCAGCACGGGCAGGACAAGGCAGCAGTACTTC. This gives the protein CASTGRTRQQYF.

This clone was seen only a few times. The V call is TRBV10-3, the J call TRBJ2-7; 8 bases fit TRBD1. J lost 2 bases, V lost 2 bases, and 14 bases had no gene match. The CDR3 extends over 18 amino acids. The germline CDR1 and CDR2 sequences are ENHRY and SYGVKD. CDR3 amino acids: CAISEGPGQGMTPYEQYF. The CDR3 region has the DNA TGTGCCATCAGTGAGGGACCCGGACAGGGAATGACACCCTACGAGCAGTACTTC.

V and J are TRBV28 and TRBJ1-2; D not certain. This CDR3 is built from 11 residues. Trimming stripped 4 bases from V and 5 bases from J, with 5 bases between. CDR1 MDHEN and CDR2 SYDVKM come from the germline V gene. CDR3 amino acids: CASSSPYGYTF. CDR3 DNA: TGTGCCAGCAGTTCACCTTATGGCTACACCTTC.

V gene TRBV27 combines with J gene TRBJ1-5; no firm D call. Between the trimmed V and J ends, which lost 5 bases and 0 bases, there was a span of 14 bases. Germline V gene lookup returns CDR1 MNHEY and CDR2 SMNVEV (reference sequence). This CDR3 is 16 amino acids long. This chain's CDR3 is CASSPNLRGSNQPQHF. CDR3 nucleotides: TGTGCCAGCAGTCCTAACCTCCGGGGTAGCAATCAGCCCCAGCATTTT.

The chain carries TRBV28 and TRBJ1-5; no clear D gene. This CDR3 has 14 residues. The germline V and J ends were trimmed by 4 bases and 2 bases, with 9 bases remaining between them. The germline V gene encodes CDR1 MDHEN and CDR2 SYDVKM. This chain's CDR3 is CASSSGQRNQPQHF. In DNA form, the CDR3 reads TGTGCCAGCAGTTCAGGTCAGCGCAATCAGCCCCAGCATTTT. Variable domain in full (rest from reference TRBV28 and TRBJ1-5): DVKVTQSSRYLVKRTGEKVFLECVQDMDHENMFWYRQDPGLGLRLIYFSYDVKMKEKGDIPEGYSVSREKKERFSLILESASTNQTSMYLCASSSGQRNQPQHFGDGTRLSIL.

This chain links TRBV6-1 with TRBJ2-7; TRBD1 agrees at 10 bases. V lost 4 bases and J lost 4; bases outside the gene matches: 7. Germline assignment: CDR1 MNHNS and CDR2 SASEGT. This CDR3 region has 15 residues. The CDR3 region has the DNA TGTGCCAGCAGTGTGGGACCGGGACAGGGGTACGAGCAGTACTTC. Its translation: CASSVGPGQGYEQYF.

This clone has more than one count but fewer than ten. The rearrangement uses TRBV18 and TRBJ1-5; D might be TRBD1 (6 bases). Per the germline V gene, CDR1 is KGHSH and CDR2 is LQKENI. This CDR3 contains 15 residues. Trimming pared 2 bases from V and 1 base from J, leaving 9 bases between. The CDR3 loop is CASSPTQGSNQPQHF. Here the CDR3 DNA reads TGTGCCAGCTCACCAACACAGGGAAGCAATCAGCCCCAGCATTTT.

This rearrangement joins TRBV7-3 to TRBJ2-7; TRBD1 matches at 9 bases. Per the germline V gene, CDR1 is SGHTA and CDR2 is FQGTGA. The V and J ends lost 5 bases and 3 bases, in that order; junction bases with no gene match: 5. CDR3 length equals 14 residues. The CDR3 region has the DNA TGTGCCAGCAGCCCCGGGACAGGGAACTACGAGCAGTACTTC. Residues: CASSPGTGNYEQYF.

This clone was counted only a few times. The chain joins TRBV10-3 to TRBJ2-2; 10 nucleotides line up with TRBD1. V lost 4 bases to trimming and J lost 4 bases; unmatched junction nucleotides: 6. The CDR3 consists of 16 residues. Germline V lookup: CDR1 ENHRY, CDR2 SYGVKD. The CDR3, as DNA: TGTGCCATCAGTGCCAGGGACAGGGGATCCACCGGGGAGCTGTTTTTT. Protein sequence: CAISARDRGSTGELFF.

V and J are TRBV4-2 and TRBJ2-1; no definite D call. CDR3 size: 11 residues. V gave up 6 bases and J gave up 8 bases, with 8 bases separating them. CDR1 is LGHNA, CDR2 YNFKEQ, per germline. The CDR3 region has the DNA TGTGCCAGCAGTTCGTACCATGAGCAGTTCTTC. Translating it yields CASSSYHEQFF.

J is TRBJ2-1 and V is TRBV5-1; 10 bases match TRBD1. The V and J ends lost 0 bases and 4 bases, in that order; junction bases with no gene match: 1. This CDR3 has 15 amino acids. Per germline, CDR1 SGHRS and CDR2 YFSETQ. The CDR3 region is CASSLAGQGYNEQFF. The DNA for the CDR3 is TGCGCCAGCAGCTTGGCGGGACAGGGGTACAATGAGCAGTTCTTC.

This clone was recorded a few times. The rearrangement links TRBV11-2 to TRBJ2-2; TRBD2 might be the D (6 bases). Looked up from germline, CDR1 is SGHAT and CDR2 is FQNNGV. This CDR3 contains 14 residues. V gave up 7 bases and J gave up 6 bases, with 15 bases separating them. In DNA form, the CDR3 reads TGTGCCAGCACCGGGACTTTCTCACCCGGGGAGCTGTTTTTT. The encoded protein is CASTGTFSPGELFF.

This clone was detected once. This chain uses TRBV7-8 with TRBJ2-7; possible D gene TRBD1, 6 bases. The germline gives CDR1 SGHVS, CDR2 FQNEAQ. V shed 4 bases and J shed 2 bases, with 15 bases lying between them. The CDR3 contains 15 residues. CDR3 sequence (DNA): TGTGCCAGCAGCTCCACCCGGGACAAGCCCTACGAGCAGTACTTC. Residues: CASSSTRDKPYEQYF.

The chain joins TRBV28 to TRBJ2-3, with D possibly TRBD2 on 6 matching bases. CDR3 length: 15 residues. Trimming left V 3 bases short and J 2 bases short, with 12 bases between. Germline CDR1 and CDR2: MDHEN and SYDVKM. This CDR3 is CASSFGAGSTDTQYF. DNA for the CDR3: TGTGCCAGCAGTTTCGGCGCGGGGTCCACAGATACGCAGTATTTT.

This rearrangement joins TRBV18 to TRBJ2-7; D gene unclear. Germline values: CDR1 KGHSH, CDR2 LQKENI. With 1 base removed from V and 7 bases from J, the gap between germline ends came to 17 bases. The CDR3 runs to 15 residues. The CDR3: CASSPRGGILGEQYF. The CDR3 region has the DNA TGTGCCAGCTCACCACGAGGTGGGATCCTCGGGGAGCAGTACTTC. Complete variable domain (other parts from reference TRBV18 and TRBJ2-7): NAGVMQNPRHLVRRRGQEARLRCSPMKGHSHVYWYRQLPEEGLKFMVYLQKENIIDESGMPKERFSAEFPKEGPSILRIQQVVRGDSAAYFCASSPRGGILGEQYFGPGTRLTVT.

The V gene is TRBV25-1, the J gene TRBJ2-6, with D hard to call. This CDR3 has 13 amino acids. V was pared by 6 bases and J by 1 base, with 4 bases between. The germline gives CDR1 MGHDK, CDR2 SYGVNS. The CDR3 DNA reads TGTGCCAGCAGGGATTCTGGGGCCAACGTCCTGACTTTC. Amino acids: CASRDSGANVLTF.